This TCR beta chain is drawn from a study of cytomegalovirus exposure and HLA in healthy donors. Findings and limits, study-wide: Among TCR beta chains, those listed as cytomegalovirus-associated numbered around 180.

There are 17 residues in the CDR3. Germline V gene data show CDR1 as MNHEY and CDR2 as SMNVEV (reference sequence). After removal of 5 bases from V and 3 bases from J, the junction contained 12 bases not matched to a gene. The PCR employed 60 Vbeta primers together with 13 Jbeta primers. Produced via immunoSEQ multiplex PCR; TCRdb's table is partial and in-frame only. The sample lists 150,000 to 200,000 clones, 70% to 80% occurring once. Points on this clone: The antigen is not known.

Sequencing input: PBMCs. The clonotype originates from a man younger than 45 in good health and CMV-seronegative. The gene calls are TRBV27 and TRBJ2-7; the match to TRBD1 covers 11 bases. DNA for the CDR3: TGTGCCAGCAGTCTCCACGCTCCGGGACAGGGGGGCTACGAGCAGTACTTC. It is translated as CASSLHAPGQGGYEQYF.